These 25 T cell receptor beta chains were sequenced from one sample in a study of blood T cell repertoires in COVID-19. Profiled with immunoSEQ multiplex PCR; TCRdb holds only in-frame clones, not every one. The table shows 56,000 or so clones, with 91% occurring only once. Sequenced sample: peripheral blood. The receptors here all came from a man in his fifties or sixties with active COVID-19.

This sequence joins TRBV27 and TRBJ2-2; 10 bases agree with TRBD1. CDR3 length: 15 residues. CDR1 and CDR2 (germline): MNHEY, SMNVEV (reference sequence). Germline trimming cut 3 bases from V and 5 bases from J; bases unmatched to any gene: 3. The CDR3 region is CASSLTGGWTGELFF. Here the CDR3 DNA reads TGTGCCAGCAGTTTGACAGGGGGCTGGACCGGGGAGCTGTTTTTT.

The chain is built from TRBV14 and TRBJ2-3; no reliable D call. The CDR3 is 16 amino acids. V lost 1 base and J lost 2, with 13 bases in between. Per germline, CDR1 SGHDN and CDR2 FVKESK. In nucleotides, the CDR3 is TGTGCCAGCAGCCAAGGTCTGGGCGCGCCCACAGATACGCAGTATTTT. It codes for CASSQGLGAPTDTQYF.

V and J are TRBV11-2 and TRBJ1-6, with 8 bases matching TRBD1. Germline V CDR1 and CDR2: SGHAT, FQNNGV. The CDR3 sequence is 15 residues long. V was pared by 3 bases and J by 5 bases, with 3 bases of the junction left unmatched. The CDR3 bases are TGTGCCAGCAGCTTCGCAGGGGGCGATAATTCACCCCTCCACTTT. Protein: CASSFAGGDNSPLHF.

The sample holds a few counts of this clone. CDR3 bases: TGTGCCAGCAGCGGACCGGGACAGAACACCGGGGAGCTGTTTTTT. It encodes CASSGPGQNTGELFF. This sequence joins TRBV7-9 and TRBJ2-2; possibly TRBD1 for D (6 bases). Between the trimmed V and J ends, which lost 5 bases and 1 base, there was a span of 11 bases. CDR3 size: 15 residues. The germline CDR1 and CDR2 sequences are SEHNR and FQNEAQ (reference sequence).

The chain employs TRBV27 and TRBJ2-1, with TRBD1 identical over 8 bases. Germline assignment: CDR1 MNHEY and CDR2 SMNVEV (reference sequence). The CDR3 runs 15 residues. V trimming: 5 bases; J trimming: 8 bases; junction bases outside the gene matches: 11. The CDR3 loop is CASSVQGVSAYEQFF. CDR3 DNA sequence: TGTGCCAGCAGTGTACAGGGGGTCTCTGCATATGAGCAGTTCTTC.

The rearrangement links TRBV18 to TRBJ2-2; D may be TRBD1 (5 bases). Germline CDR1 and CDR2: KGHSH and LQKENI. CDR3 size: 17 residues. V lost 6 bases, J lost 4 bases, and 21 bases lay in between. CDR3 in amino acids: CASSTPGIGAFTGELFF. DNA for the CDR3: TGTGCCAGCTCGACACCCGGCATAGGGGCGTTCACCGGGGAGCTGTTTTTT.

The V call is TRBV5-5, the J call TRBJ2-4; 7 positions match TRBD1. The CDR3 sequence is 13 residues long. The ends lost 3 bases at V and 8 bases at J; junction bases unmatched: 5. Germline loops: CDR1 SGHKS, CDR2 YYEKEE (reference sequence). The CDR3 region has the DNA TGTGCCAGCAGCTCGATTACAGGGGACATTCAGTACTTC. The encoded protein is CASSSITGDIQYF.

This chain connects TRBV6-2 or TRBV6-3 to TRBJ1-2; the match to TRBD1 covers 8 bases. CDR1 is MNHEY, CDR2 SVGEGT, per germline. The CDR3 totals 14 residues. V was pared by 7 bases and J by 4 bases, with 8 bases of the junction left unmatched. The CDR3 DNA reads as TGTGCCAGCACCCCGGACAGGGCGGGCTATGGCTACACCTTC. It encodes CASTPDRAGYGYTF.

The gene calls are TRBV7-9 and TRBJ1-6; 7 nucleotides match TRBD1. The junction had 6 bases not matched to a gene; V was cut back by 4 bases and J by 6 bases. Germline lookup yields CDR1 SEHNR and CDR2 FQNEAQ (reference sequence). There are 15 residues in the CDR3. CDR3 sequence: CASSSTTGSNSPLHF. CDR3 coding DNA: TGTGCCAGCAGCTCAACGACAGGGAGTAATTCACCCCTCCACTTT.

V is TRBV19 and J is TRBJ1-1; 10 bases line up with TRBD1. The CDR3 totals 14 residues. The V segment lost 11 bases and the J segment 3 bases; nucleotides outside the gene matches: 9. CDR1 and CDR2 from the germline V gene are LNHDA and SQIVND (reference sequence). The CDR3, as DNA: TGTGCCGGCGGGACAGGGGATACTGACACTGAAGCTTTCTTT. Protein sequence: CAGGTGDTDTEAFF.

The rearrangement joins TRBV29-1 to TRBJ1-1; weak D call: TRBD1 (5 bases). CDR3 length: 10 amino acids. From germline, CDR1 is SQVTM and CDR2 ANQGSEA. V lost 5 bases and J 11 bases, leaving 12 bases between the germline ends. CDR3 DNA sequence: TGCAGCGTTACCGACAGTGGGGCTTTCTTT. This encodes CSVTDSGAFF.

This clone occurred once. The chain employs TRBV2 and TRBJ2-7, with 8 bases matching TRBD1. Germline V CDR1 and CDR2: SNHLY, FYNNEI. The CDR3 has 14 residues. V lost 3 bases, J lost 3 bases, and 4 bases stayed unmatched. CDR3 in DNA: TGTGCCAGCAGTGAGTCCGGACAGGGCTACGAGCAGTACTTC. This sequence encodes CASSESGQGYEQYF.

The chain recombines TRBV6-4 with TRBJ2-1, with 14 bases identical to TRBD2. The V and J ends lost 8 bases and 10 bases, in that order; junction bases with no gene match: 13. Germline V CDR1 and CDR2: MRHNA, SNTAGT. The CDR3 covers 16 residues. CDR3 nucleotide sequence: TGTGCCAGCGAAACACTTCCGGGACTAGCGGGAGAAGAGCAGTTCTTC. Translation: CASETLPGLAGEEQFF.

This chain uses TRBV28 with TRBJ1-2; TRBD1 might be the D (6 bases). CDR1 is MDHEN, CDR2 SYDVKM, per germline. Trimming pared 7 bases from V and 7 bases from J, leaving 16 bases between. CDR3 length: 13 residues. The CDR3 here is CASNTAGAFGYTF. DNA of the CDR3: TGTGCCAGCAACACCGCGGGGGCATTTGGCTACACCTTC.

In nucleotides, the CDR3 is TGTGCCAGCAGTGGGCCAATAGCGGGAGGGCCCGGTGAGCAGTTCTTC. It codes for CASSGPIAGGPGEQFF. The chain combines TRBV6-1 with TRBJ2-1; 11 bases fit TRBD2. The CDR3 is 16 amino acids. J gave up 9 bases and V 4 bases, and 11 bases lay outside the gene matches. In germline, CDR1 is MNHNS, CDR2 SASEGT.

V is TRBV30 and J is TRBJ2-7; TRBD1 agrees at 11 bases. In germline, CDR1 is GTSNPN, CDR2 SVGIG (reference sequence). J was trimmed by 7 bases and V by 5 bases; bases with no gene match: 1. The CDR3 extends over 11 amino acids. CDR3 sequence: CAWGDRGEQYF. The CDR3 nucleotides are TGTGCCTGGGGGGACAGGGGGGAGCAGTACTTC.

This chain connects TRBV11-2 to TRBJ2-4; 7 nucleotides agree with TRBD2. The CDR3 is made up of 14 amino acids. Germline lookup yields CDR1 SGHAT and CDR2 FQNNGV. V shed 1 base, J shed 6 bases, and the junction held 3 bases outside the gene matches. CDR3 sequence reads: CASSLGGEGNIQYF. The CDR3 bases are TGTGCCAGCAGCTTAGGGGGGGAGGGAAACATTCAGTACTTC.

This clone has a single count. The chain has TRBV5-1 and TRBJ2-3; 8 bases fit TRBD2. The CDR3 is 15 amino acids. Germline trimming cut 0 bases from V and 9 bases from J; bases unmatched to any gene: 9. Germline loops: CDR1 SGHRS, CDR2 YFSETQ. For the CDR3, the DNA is TGCGCCAGCAGCTTGGATGGCGGCTCGGGGGGGACGCAGTATTTT. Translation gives CASSLDGGSGGTQYF.

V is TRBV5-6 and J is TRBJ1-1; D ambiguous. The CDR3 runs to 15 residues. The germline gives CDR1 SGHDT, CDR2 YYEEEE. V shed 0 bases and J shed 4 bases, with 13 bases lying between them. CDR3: CASSLAHFEGTEAFF. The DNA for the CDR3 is TGTGCCAGCAGCTTGGCTCACTTCGAGGGCACTGAAGCTTTCTTT. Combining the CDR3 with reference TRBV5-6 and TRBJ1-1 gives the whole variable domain DAGVTQSPTHLIKTRGQQVTLRCSPKSGHDTVSWYQQALGQGPQFIFQYYEEEERQRGNFPDRFSGHQFPNYSSELNVNALLLGDSALYLCASSLAHFEGTEAFFGQGTRLTVV.

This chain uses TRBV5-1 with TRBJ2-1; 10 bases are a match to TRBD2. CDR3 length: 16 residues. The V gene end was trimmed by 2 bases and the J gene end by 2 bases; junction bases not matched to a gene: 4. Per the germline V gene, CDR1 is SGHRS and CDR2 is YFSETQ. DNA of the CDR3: TGCGCCAGCAGCTTTTTGCTAGCGGGGGCCTACAATGAGCAGTTCTTC. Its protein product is CASSFLLAGAYNEQFF.

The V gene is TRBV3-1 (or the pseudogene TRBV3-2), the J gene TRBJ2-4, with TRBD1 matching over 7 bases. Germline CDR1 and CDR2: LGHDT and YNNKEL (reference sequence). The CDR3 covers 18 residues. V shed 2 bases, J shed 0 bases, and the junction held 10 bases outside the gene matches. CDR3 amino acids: CASSQNPQGLLAKNIQYF. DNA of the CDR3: TGTGCCAGCAGCCAAAACCCACAGGGGCTCCTAGCCAAAAACATTCAGTACTTC.

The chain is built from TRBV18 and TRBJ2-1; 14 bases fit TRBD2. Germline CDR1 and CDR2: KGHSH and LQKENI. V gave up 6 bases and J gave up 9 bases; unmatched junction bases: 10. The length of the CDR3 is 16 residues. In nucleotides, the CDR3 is TGTGCCAGCTCCCAATCGGGACTAGCGGGGGTTACTGAGCAGTTCTTC. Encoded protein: CASSQSGLAGVTEQFF.

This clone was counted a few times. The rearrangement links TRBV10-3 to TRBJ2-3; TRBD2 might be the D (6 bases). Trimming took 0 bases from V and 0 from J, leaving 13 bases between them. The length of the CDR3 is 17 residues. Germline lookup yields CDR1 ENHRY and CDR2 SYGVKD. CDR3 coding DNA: TGTGCCATCAGTGAGTCCCCCAGCGGACTAAGCACAGATACGCAGTATTTT. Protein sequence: CAISESPSGLSTDTQYF.

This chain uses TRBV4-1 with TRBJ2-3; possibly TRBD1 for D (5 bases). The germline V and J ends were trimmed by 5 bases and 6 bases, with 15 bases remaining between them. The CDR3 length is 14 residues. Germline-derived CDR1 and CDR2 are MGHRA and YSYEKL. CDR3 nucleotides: TGCGCCAGCAGCGCGCCGGGCCCAGGGGATACGCAGTATTTT. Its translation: CASSAPGPGDTQYF.

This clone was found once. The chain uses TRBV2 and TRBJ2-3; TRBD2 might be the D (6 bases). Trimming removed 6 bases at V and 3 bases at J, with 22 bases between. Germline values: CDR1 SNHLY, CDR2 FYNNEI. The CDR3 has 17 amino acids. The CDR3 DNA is TGTGCCAGCAGCAGGAGACAGCTGAGGGCGGGAACAGATACGCAGTATTTT. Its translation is CASSRRQLRAGTDTQYF.